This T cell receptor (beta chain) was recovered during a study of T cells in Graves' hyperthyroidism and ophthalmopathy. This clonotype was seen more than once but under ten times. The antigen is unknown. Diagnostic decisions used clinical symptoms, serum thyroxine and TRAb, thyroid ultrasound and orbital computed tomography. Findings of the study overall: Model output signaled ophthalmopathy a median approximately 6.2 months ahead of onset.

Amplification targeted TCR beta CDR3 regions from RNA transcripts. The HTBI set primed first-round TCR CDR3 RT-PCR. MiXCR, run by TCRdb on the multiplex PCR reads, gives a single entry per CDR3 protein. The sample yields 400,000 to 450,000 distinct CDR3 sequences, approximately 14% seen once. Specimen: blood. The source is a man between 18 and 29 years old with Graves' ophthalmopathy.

CDR3 sequence (DNA): TGTGCCAGCAGTTTATCGGTCCGGACATACACTGAAGCTTTCTTT. Protein sequence: CASSLSVRTYTEAFF. The gene calls are TRBV27 and TRBJ1-1; D perhaps matches TRBD1 (5 bases). Trimming left V 0 bases short and J 3 bases short, with 11 bases between. Germline V lookup: CDR1 MNHEY, CDR2 SMNVEV (reference sequence). The CDR3 is 15 amino acids.